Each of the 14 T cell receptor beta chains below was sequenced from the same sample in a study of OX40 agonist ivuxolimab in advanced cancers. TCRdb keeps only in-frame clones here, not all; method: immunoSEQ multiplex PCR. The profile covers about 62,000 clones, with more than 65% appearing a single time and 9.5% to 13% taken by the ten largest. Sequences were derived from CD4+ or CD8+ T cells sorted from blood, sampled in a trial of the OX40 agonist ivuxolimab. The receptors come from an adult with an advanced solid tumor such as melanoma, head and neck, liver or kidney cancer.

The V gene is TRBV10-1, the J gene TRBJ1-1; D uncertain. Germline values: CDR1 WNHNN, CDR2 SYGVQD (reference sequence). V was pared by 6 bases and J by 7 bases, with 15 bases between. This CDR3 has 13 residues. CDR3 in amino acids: CASRRLSRIEAFF. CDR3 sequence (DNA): TGCGCCAGCAGGCGACTTAGCCGAATTGAAGCTTTCTTT.

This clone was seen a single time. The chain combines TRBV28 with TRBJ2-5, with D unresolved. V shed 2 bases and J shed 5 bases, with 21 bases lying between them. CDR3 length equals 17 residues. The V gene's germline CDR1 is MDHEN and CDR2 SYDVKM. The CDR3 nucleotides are TGTGCCAGCAGTTTAGACGTTGGAACGGTGTACTCGGAGACCCAGTACTTC. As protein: CASSLDVGTVYSETQYF.

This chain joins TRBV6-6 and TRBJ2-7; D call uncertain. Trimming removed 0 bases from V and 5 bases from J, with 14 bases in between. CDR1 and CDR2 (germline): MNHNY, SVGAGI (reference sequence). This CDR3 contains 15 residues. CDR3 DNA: TGTGCCAGCAGTTACTCGTCCGCTCCCCTCGACGAGCAGTACTTC. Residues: CASSYSSAPLDEQYF.

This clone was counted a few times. CDR3 amino acids: CAISEPRDSYEQYF. The DNA for the CDR3 is TGTGCCATCAGTGAGCCGCGGGACAGCTACGAGCAGTACTTC. The chain employs TRBV10-3 and TRBJ2-7; TRBD1 is a possible D gene (7 bases). V was trimmed by 2 bases and J by 3 bases, leaving 11 bases between them. Germline CDR1 reads ENHRY; CDR2 reads SYGVKD. This CDR3 comprises 14 residues.

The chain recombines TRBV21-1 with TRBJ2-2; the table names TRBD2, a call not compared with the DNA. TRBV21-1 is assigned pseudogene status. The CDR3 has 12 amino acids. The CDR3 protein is CRQRLNTGELFF. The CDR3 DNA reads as TGTAGGCAGAGGCTGAACACCGGGGAGCTGTTTTTT.

CDR3 in amino acids: CASSRYTDTQYF. The CDR3 DNA follows: TGTGCCAGCAGCCGATACACAGATACGCAGTATTTT. The V call is TRBV9, the J call TRBJ2-3; D gene ambiguous. With 4 bases removed from V and 2 bases from J, the gap between germline ends came to 5 bases. The CDR3 covers 12 residues. The V gene's germline CDR1 is SGDLS and CDR2 YYNGEE.

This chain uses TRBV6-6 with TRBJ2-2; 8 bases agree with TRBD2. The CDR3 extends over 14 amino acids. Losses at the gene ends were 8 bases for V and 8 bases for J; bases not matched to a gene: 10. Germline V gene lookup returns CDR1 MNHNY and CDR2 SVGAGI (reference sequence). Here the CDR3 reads CASRRTSRTGELFF. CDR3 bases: TGTGCCAGCCGACGGACTAGCCGAACGGGGGAGCTGTTTTTT.

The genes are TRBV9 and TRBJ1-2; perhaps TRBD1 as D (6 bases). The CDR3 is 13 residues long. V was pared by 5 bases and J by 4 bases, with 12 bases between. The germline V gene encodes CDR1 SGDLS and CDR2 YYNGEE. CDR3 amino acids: CASSRTDFYGYTF. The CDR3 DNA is TGTGCCAGCAGTCGGACAGACTTCTATGGCTACACCTTC.

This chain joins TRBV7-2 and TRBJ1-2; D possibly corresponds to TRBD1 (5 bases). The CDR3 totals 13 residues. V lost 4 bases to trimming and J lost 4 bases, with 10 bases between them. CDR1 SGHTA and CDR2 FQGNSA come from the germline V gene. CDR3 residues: CASSWDGLYGYTF. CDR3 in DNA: TGTGCCAGCAGCTGGGACGGGCTCTATGGCTACACCTTC.

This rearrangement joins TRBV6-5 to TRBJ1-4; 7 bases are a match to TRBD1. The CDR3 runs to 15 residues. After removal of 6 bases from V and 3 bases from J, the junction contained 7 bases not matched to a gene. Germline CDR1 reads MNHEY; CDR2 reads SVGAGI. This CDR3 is CASSFKQGANEKLFF. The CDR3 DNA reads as TGTGCCAGCAGCTTTAAGCAGGGGGCTAATGAAAAACTGTTTTTT.

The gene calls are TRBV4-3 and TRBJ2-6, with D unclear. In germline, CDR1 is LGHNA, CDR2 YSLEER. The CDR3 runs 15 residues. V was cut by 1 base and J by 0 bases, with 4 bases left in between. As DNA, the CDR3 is TGCGCCAGCAGCCAAGCCTACTCTGGGGCCAACGTCCTGACTTTC. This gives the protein CASSQAYSGANVLTF.

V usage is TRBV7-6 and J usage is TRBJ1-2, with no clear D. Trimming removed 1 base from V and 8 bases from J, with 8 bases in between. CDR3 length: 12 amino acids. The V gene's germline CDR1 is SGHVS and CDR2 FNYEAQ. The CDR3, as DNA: TGTGCCAGCAGCTTAGGAGGGTACGGCTACACCTTC. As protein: CASSLGGYGYTF.

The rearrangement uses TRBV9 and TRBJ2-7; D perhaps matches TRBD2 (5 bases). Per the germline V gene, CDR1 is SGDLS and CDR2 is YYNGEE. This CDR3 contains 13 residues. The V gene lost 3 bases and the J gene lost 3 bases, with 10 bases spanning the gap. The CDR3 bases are TGTGCCAGCAGCGGGGGTGGGAGCTACGAGCAGTACTTC. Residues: CASSGGGSYEQYF.

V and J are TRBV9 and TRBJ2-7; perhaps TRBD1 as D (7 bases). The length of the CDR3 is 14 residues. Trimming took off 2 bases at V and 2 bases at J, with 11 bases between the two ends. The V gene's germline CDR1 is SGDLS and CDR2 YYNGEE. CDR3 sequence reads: CASSVRDSAYEQYF. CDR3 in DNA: TGTGCCAGCAGCGTGCGGGACAGTGCCTACGAGCAGTACTTC. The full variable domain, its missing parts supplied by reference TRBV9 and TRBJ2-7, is DSGVTQTPKHLITATGQRVTLRCSPRSGDLSVYWYQQSLDQGLQFLIQYYNGEERAKGNILERFSAQQFPDLHSELNLSSLELGDSALYFCASSVRDSAYEQYFGPGTRLTVT.